A single sample is the source of the 25 T cell receptor beta chains below, sequenced in a study of regulatory T cells in long-lasting Graves disease. Time point given: newly diagnosed GD, antithyroid drugs for less than 3 months. The TCR library was prepared using RNA isolated from PBMCs. CDR3-region Arm-PCR and iRepertoire HTBI primers produced the TCR beta libraries. TCRdb reprocessed the multiplex PCR reads with MiXCR, giving one entry per CDR3 protein. The sample holds fewer than 350,000 distinct CDR3 sequences; 15% to 20% are singletons and the top ten take about 36%. This specimen was peripheral blood mononuclear cells (PBMCs), taken at new diagnosis, from a patient treated with antithyroid drugs. The source is a female donor with Graves disease.

With respect to this clonotype: This may arise from a read error, as a much more abundant clone is one base away. The V call is TRBV5-1, the J call TRBJ2-2, with D perhaps TRBD2 (5 bases). The CDR3 runs 14 residues. Per the germline V gene, CDR1 is SGHRS and CDR2 is YFSETQ. This CDR3 is CASSLYSAAGELLF. CDR3 DNA sequence: TGCGCCAGCAGCTTGTACTCGGCGGCCGGGGAGCTGCTTTTT.

This clonotype showed up many times. CDR3 DNA: TGCAGGGCGGGTGGTGGGAATGAGCAGTTCTTC. It translates to CRAGGGNEQFF. The chain carries TRBV20-1 and TRBJ2-1; the D gene is possibly TRBD2 (5 bases). Germline CDR1 reads DFQATT; CDR2 reads SNEGSKA (reference sequence). CDR3 length: 11 amino acids.

This chain joins TRBV6-1 and TRBJ2-7; 8 bases fit TRBD1. Germline CDR1 is MNHNS and CDR2 is SASEGT. The CDR3 runs to 15 residues. With 6 bases clipped from V and 0 bases from J, the junction kept 7 bases outside the gene matches. The CDR3 loop is CASRVQTGASYEQYF. The CDR3 DNA is TGTGCCAGCAGAGTCCAGACAGGGGCCTCCTACGAGCAGTACTTC.

This clonotype was recorded many times. V and J are TRBV28 and TRBJ2-7; D gene unclear. The CDR3 has 11 amino acids. Germline CDR1 MDHEN, CDR2 SYDVKM. Trimming took off 5 bases at V and 3 bases at J, with 5 bases between the two ends. The CDR3 loop is CASSHLYEQYF. The CDR3 region has the DNA TGTGCCAGCAGTCACCTCTACGAGCAGTACTTC.

This clonotype was detected ten times or more. The junction differs from germline at one of its ends, possibly a read error. The rearrangement joins TRBV11-2 to TRBJ1-4, with D unresolved. Germline values: CDR1 SGHAT, CDR2 FQNNGV. The CDR3 consists of 15 residues. For the CDR3, the DNA is TGTGCCAGCAGCTTAGAGACGGTTCGGGGTGAAACACTGTTTTTT. This translates into CASSLETVRGETLFF.

This clonotype was counted many times. The chain has TRBV30 and TRBJ2-3; TRBD1 or TRBD2 may be the D gene (5 bases each). The CDR3 consists of 12 residues. CDR1 is GTSNPN, CDR2 SVGIG, per germline (reference sequence). The V and J ends lost 6 bases and 9 bases respectively, with 16 bases between them. The CDR3 here is CACNLGVGTQYF. In nucleotides, the CDR3 is TGTGCCTGCAATCTGGGGGTCGGCACGCAGTATTTT.

At least ten counts were recorded for this clonotype. The genes are TRBV7-6 and TRBJ1-2; D unresolved. This CDR3 is 14 amino acids long. Between the trimmed V and J ends, which lost 1 base and 3 bases, there was a span of 9 bases. CDR1 and CDR2 from the germline V gene are SGHVS and FNYEAQ. The CDR3 loop reads CASSLGIGDYGYTF. The CDR3 coding sequence is TGTGCCAGCAGCTTAGGGATCGGAGACTATGGCTACACCTTC.

This clonotype has only a few counts. V and J are TRBV19 and TRBJ2-7, with D possibly being TRBD1 or TRBD2 (5 bases each). V lost 1 base to trimming and J lost 4 bases, with 17 bases between them. This CDR3 region has 16 residues. Germline V gene lookup returns CDR1 LNHDA and CDR2 SQIVND (reference sequence). Here the CDR3 DNA reads TGTGCCAGTAGTATAGGCGCAAGGGACCCCCTATACGAGCAGTACTTC. Residues: CASSIGARDPLYEQYF.

This clonotype was seen ten or more times. The V and J genes are TRBV5-8 and TRBJ2-2, with D maybe TRBD1 (5 bases). The ends were cut back, 0 bases at V and 4 bases at J, with 22 bases in the middle. This CDR3 comprises 19 residues. Germline V gives CDR1 SGHTS, CDR2 YDEGEE. CDR3 in amino acids: CASSLDPFHRRQITGELFF. For the CDR3, the DNA is TGTGCCAGCAGCTTGGACCCCTTCCACCGTCGACAGATCACCGGGGAGCTGTTTTTT.

Notes on this clonotype: One end of the junction varies from germline; a read error may be responsible. The J gene is TRBJ1-5, the V gene TRBV19, with 8 nucleotides matching TRBD1. Per the germline V gene, CDR1 is LNHDA and CDR2 is SQIVND (reference sequence). The length of the CDR3 is 14 residues. The CDR3 sequence is CASSTGGSNQPQHF. As DNA, the CDR3 is TGTGCCAGCAGTACAGGGGGAAGCAATCAGCCCCAGCATTTT.

Remarks on this clonotype: One end of the junction fails to match germline, which may point to a read error. The chain combines TRBV28 with TRBJ2-1; 10 nucleotides align to TRBD2. Germline V CDR1 and CDR2: MDHEN, SYDVKM. This CDR3 is built from 16 residues. This chain's CDR3 is CAGSNLAGENYNEQFF. DNA of the CDR3: TGTGCCGGCAGTAACCTAGCGGGAGAAAACTACAATGAGCAGTTCTTC.

The chain couples TRBV2 to TRBJ2-1; perhaps TRBD1 as D (5 bases). The CDR3 runs to 13 residues. In germline, CDR1 is SNHLY, CDR2 FYNNEI. V was clipped by 4 bases and J by 6 bases, with 10 bases between them. The CDR3: CASSVGAVNEQFF. The CDR3 coding sequence is TGTGCCAGCAGTGTAGGGGCGGTCAATGAGCAGTTCTTC. Based on the CDR3 plus reference TRBV2 and TRBJ2-1, the full variable domain is EPEVTQTPSHQVTQMGQEVILRCVPISNHLYFYWYRQILGQKVEFLVSFYNNEISEKSEIFDDQFSVERPDGSNFTLKIRSTKLEDSAMYFCASSVGAVNEQFFGPGTRLTVL.

The chain employs TRBV6-2 or TRBV6-3 and TRBJ2-1; 15 bases agree with TRBD2. V shed 6 bases and J 6 bases; nucleotides not matched to a gene: 3. The V gene's germline CDR1 is MNHEY and CDR2 SVGEGT. CDR3 size: 15 residues. In DNA, the CDR3 is TGTGCCAGCAGATCGGGACTAGCGGGGGGCAATGAGCAGTTCTTC. This translates into CASRSGLAGGNEQFF.

This clonotype was found many times. The chain couples TRBV11-2 to TRBJ1-1, with D perhaps matching TRBD1 (5 bases). This CDR3 has 13 residues. V lost 0 bases, J lost 10 bases, and 12 bases lay in between. Germline CDR1 reads SGHAT; CDR2 reads FQNNGV. The CDR3 region is CASSLEGVGGAFF. CDR3 nucleotides: TGTGCCAGCAGCTTAGAGGGGGTTGGGGGAGCTTTCTTT. Together with reference TRBV11-2 and TRBJ1-1, the CDR3 gives the full variable domain: EAGVAQSPRYKIIEKRQSVAFWCNPISGHATLYWYQQILGQGPKLLIQFQNNGVVDDSQLPKDRFSAERLKGVDSTLKIQPAKLEDSAVYLCASSLEGVGGAFFGQGTRLTVV.

A note on this clonotype: At one of its ends the junction is not consistent with the germline gene, which may arise from a read error. The J gene is TRBJ2-7, the V gene TRBV6-5; D assignment may be TRBD1 or TRBD2 (5 bases each). The CDR3 loop spans 14 amino acids. Germline CDR1 MNHEY, CDR2 SVGAGI. The CDR3 here is CAGSLYLGAYEQYF. Written as DNA, the CDR3 is TGTGCCGGCAGTTTATATCTGGGGGCCTACGAGCAGTACTTC.

The sample holds many counts of this clonotype. The chain employs TRBV12-3 or TRBV12-4 and TRBJ2-3; TRBD2 matches at 8 bases. V lost 7 bases, J lost 6 bases, and 12 bases stayed unmatched. The CDR3 covers 15 residues. The CDR3 sequence is CASTEREGLIDTQYF. The CDR3 nucleotides read TGTGCCAGCACCGAACGGGAGGGCCTTATCGATACGCAGTATTTT.

This clonotype was observed at least ten times. The junction departs from the called germline gene at one end, perhaps through a read error. The chain links TRBV2 to TRBJ2-1; D not certain. The CDR3 loop spans 14 amino acids. Germline assignment: CDR1 SNHLY and CDR2 FYNNEI. As DNA, the CDR3 is TGTGCCAGCAGCGAAGATAGCTCCTACAATGAGCAGTTCTTC. This translates into CASSEDSSYNEQFF.

This clonotype occurred many times. The gene calls are TRBV14 and TRBJ1-2; D call uncertain. Deletions cut 1 base from V and 0 bases from J, with 6 bases between. CDR1 and CDR2 (germline): SGHDN, FVKESK. This CDR3 contains 14 residues. CDR3 in amino acids: CASSQVAANYGYTF. For the CDR3, the DNA is TGTGCCAGCAGCCAAGTTGCAGCTAACTATGGCTACACCTTC.

This clonotype was observed a handful of times. This chain uses TRBV19 with TRBJ1-5; D call uncertain. Germline V CDR1 and CDR2: LNHDA, SQIVND (reference sequence). The CDR3 is 13 residues long. V was trimmed by 8 bases and J by 0 bases, leaving 8 bases between them. The CDR3 loop is CASGRNSNQPQHF. The CDR3 nucleotides are TGTGCCAGTGGGCGAAATAGCAATCAGCCCCAGCATTTT.

This clonotype has ten or more counts. V is TRBV7-9 and J is TRBJ2-3; D gene ambiguous. The CDR3 contains 13 residues. CDR1 is SEHNR, CDR2 FQNEAQ, per germline (reference sequence). V lost 5 bases and J 2 bases, leaving 8 bases between the germline ends. The CDR3, as DNA: TGTGCCAGCAGCCAGCCCAACACAGATACGCAGTATTTT. It specifies CASSQPNTDTQYF.

This clonotype was recorded a few times. V usage is TRBV11-3 and J usage is TRBJ2-3, with 7 bases aligning to TRBD1. This CDR3 comprises 16 residues. The germline V gene has CDR1 SGHNT and CDR2 YENEEA. V lost 5 bases, J lost 3 bases, and 11 bases stayed unmatched. CDR3 bases: TGTGCCAGCAGCCGCCGCCGGGACAGTACAACAGATACGCAGTATTTT. Protein: CASSRRRDSTTDTQYF.

This clonotype was detected ten times or more. The V and J genes are TRBV18 and TRBJ2-7; 7 bases map to TRBD1. Looked up from germline, CDR1 is KGHSH and CDR2 is LQKENI. V shed 6 bases and J 2 bases; nucleotides not matched to a gene: 4. The CDR3 has 13 residues. The CDR3 DNA reads TGTGCCAGCTCGACGGGACAGACCTACGAGCAGTACTTC. It yields the protein CASSTGQTYEQYF.

The table lists this clonotype with many counts. The chain has TRBV6-1 and TRBJ1-2; TRBD1 agrees at 9 bases. The CDR3 spans 14 residues. Germline V lookup: CDR1 MNHNS, CDR2 SASEGT. With 6 bases clipped from V and 8 bases from J, the junction kept 10 bases outside the gene matches. The CDR3 sequence: CASSSPGTGRGYTF. The CDR3 DNA sequence: TGTGCCAGCAGCTCCCCCGGGACAGGGCGCGGCTACACCTTC.

This clonotype was seen only a few times. The chain links TRBV28 to TRBJ2-3; D assignment may be TRBD1 or TRBD2 (6 bases each). This CDR3 is built from 15 residues. CDR1 and CDR2 from the germline V gene are MDHEN and SYDVKM. V dropped 6 bases and J dropped 4 bases, with 17 bases sitting between them. The CDR3 DNA reads as TGTGCCAGCAGCGGGGGCCCGTGGGTGTCAGATACGCAGTATTTT. It codes for CASSGGPWVSDTQYF. The variable domain in full, completed from reference TRBV28 and TRBJ2-3, reads DVKVTQSSRYLVKRTGEKVFLECVQDMDHENMFWYRQDPGLGLRLIYFSYDVKMKEKGDIPEGYSVSREKKERFSLILESASTNQTSMYLCASSGGPWVSDTQYFGPGTRLTVL.

Notes on this clonotype: With a much larger clone just one base away, this may be a read error. The conserved closing phenylalanine or tryptophan is absent in this CDR3, likely reflecting a read error. This chain uses TRBV5-4 with TRBJ2-1; 7 positions match TRBD1. The J call is uncertain, as TRBJ2-5 better fits the DNA end. This CDR3 spans 16 amino acids. The germline gives CDR1 SGHNT, CDR2 YYREEE (reference sequence). Written as DNA, the CDR3 is TGTGCCAGCAGTACGGACAGGCGGGTAGTCCAAGAGACCCAGTACTGC. Residues: CASSTDRRVVQETQYC.